These 32 T cell receptor beta chains originate from one sample sequenced in a study of CD4+ T cells in melanoma (dated by TCRdb to 2022 to 2024). Receptor amplification or capture employed the immunoSEQ multiplex PCR assay. TCRdb retrieved this table from immuneACCESS and kept in-frame rearrangements only. Not all clones are present; in checked studies, unresolved V genes account for under half, and no reason is known for the remainder. Recorded for this sample are 8,000 to 10,000 clones; approximately 64% of them occurred a single time. The top ten constitute approximately 15% of the sample. Sequencing used cells from a culture (not recorded whether cultured in vitro). Receptor source: a human donor with melanoma.

V and J are TRBV4-1 and TRBJ1-6, with unresolved D. The CDR3 is 11 residues long. V was shortened by 0 bases and J by 14 bases, with 5 bases between the two germline ends. CDR1 is MGHRA, CDR2 YSYEKL, per germline. For the CDR3, the DNA is TGCGCCAGCAGCCAAGATAGAACCCTCCACTTT. Amino acids: CASSQDRTLHF.

This chain uses TRBV5-1 with TRBJ2-1; 7 bases align to TRBD1. CDR3 length equals 14 residues. After removal of 4 bases from V and 4 bases from J, the junction contained 5 bases not matched to a gene. Germline V gives CDR1 SGHRS, CDR2 YFSETQ. In DNA form, the CDR3 reads TGCGCCAGCAGCACGAACAGGGGTTACAATGAGCAGTTCTTC. Its protein product is CASSTNRGYNEQFF. The entire variable domain, with the rest obtained from reference TRBV5-1 and TRBJ2-1, is as follows: KAGVTQTPRYLIKTRGQQVTLSCSPISGHRSVSWYQQTPGQGLQFLFEYFSETQRNKGNFPGRFSGRQFSNSRSEMNVSTLELGDSALYLCASSTNRGYNEQFFGPGTRLTVL.

The gene calls are TRBV9 and TRBJ2-5; 7 bases are a match to TRBD2. Germline lookup yields CDR1 SGDLS and CDR2 YYNGEE. Losses at the gene ends were 0 bases for V and 3 bases for J; bases not matched to a gene: 11. CDR3 size: 17 residues. The CDR3 protein is CASSVVLPGAGEETQYF. In DNA, the CDR3 is TGTGCCAGCAGCGTAGTCCTCCCCGGGGCGGGAGAAGAGACCCAGTACTTC.

This clone was seen just once. This chain joins TRBV29-1 and TRBJ2-2; no firm D call. The CDR3 has 14 residues. V was pared by 3 bases and J by 6 bases, with 14 bases between. In germline, CDR1 is SQVTM, CDR2 ANQGSEA. The CDR3: CSVDGPTRAGELFF. CDR3 nucleotides: TGCAGCGTTGATGGGCCAACCCGGGCCGGGGAGCTGTTTTTT.

The chain recombines TRBV7-8 with TRBJ1-1; D unclear. V lost 2 bases and J 8 bases, leaving 15 bases between the germline ends. The length of the CDR3 is 14 residues. The germline gives CDR1 SGHVS, CDR2 FQNEAQ. CDR3 sequence (DNA): TGTGCCAGCAGCTTATCACAACCGGGTCCGGAAGCTTTCTTT. It specifies CASSLSQPGPEAFF.

This sequence joins TRBV6-6 and TRBJ1-5, with unresolved D. There are 14 residues in the CDR3. Trimming took off 0 bases at V and 3 bases at J, with 6 bases between the two ends. From germline, CDR1 is MNHNY and CDR2 SVGAGI (reference sequence). The CDR3 protein is CASSYSQVNQPQHF. CDR3 in DNA: TGTGCCAGCAGTTACTCGCAGGTCAATCAGCCCCAGCATTTT.

The chain is built from TRBV5-1 and TRBJ2-1; D is possibly TRBD1 (6 bases). CDR1 SGHRS and CDR2 YFSETQ come from the germline V gene. This CDR3 contains 13 residues. V lost 4 bases and J 6 bases, leaving 11 bases between the germline ends. CDR3 in amino acids: CASSLGTSNEQFF. Written as DNA, the CDR3 is TGCGCCAGCAGCCTCGGGACATCCAATGAGCAGTTCTTC.

The CDR3 here is CASSQDPGGTYEQYF. CDR3 sequence (DNA): TGCGCCAGCAGCCAAGATCCGGGCGGAACCTACGAGCAGTACTTC. J is TRBJ2-7 and V is TRBV4-3, with no clear D. Between the trimmed V and J ends, which lost 0 bases and 2 bases, there was a span of 11 bases. Germline lookup yields CDR1 LGHNA and CDR2 YSLEER. This CDR3 has 15 residues.

This clone is a singleton in its sample. The V and J genes are TRBV11-2 and TRBJ2-5, with 8 bases lining up with TRBD1. With V trimmed by 5 bases and J by 9 bases, 8 bases remained unmatched. The CDR3 spans 13 residues. Germline lookup yields CDR1 SGHAT and CDR2 FQNNGV. The CDR3 DNA reads as TGTGCCAGCAGCAGCCAGGGGGCTGGGCCCCAGTACTTC. Translation gives CASSSQGAGPQYF.

The chain joins TRBV6-1 to TRBJ2-1, with 12 bases identical to TRBD2. The CDR3 runs 15 residues. Germline V CDR1 and CDR2: MNHNS, SASEGT. The V and J ends lost 5 bases and 8 bases, in that order; junction bases with no gene match: 7. As DNA, the CDR3 is TGTGCCAGCAGTCAAAGGCTAGCGGGGGGGCATGAGCAGTTCTTC. It translates to CASSQRLAGGHEQFF.

This chain connects TRBV13 to TRBJ1-1, with 8 bases aligning to TRBD1. Germline V gene lookup returns CDR1 PRHDT and CDR2 FYEKMQ (reference sequence). V lost 3 bases and J lost 6; bases outside the gene matches: 6. The CDR3 totals 14 residues. CDR3 loop: CASSFRGLFSEAFF. The CDR3 DNA reads as TGTGCCAGCAGCTTCAGGGGGCTCTTCTCTGAAGCTTTCTTT.

This clone was seen a few times. The chain is built from TRBV2 and TRBJ1-5, with unresolved D. V lost 6 bases to trimming and J lost 0 bases, with 9 bases between them. Germline CDR1 reads SNHLY; CDR2 reads FYNNEI. The CDR3 spans 14 residues. The CDR3 DNA follows: TGTGCCAGCAGCCCCATGTTTAGCAATCAGCCCCAGCATTTT. Translated, it gives CASSPMFSNQPQHF.

The genes are TRBV7-3 and TRBJ2-3, with D hard to call. The germline V gene encodes CDR1 SGHTA and CDR2 FQGTGA. V lost 2 bases, J lost 2 bases, and 5 bases lay in between. The length of the CDR3 is 13 residues. The CDR3 DNA is TGTGCCAGCAGCTTAGTGGTCACAGATACGCAGTATTTT. Residues: CASSLVVTDTQYF.

The genes are TRBV18 and TRBJ1-2; D is undetermined. This CDR3 region has 14 residues. Germline CDR1 KGHSH, CDR2 LQKENI. V was shortened by 5 bases and J by 2 bases, with 12 bases between the two germline ends. CDR3 nucleotide sequence: TGTGCCAGCTCAGTCCTAGGGCGAAACTATGGCTACACCTTC. This translates into CASSVLGRNYGYTF. Together with reference TRBV18 and TRBJ1-2, the CDR3 gives the full variable domain: NAGVMQNPRHLVRRRGQEARLRCSPMKGHSHVYWYRQLPEEGLKFMVYLQKENIIDESGMPKERFSAEFPKEGPSILRIQQVVRGDSAAYFCASSVLGRNYGYTFGSGTRLTVV.

Remarks on this clone: The junction does not match germline at one end; this may be a read error. The chain links TRBV19 to TRBJ2-3; the D gene is possibly TRBD2 (5 bases). CDR3 size: 13 residues. In germline, CDR1 is LNHDA, CDR2 SQIVND (reference sequence). This CDR3 reads CASKLSSRDTQYF. DNA for the CDR3: TGTGCCAGTAAGCTGTCTAGCAGAGATACGCAGTATTTT.

This rearrangement joins TRBV7-9 to TRBJ2-3, with 10 nucleotides matching TRBD2. CDR1 and CDR2 (germline): SEHNR, FQNEAQ (reference sequence). This CDR3 region has 15 residues. V was clipped by 4 bases and J by 3 bases; unmatched bases: 4. CDR3 region: CASSSSSGGTDTQYF. As DNA, the CDR3 is TGTGCCAGCAGCTCATCTAGCGGGGGAACAGATACGCAGTATTTT.

The chain carries TRBV13 and TRBJ2-5; 8 nucleotides agree with TRBD2. The CDR3 loop spans 14 amino acids. Germline V gives CDR1 PRHDT, CDR2 FYEKMQ (reference sequence). With V trimmed by 2 bases and J by 4 bases, 3 bases remained unmatched. This chain's CDR3 is CASSLREGLETQYF. CDR3 nucleotides: TGTGCCAGCAGCTTACGGGAGGGTCTAGAGACCCAGTACTTC.

The J gene is TRBJ1-3, the V gene TRBV6-5; tentatively, D is TRBD1 (5 bases). Trimming cost V 5 bases and J 2 bases, with 7 bases left between them. Germline V lookup: CDR1 MNHEY, CDR2 SVGAGI. CDR3 length: 13 amino acids. This chain's CDR3 is CASSGGAGNTIYF. CDR3 DNA sequence: TGTGCCAGCAGTGGGGGGGCTGGAAACACCATATATTTT.

This clone appeared once. The chain carries TRBV18 and TRBJ2-7; D is perhaps TRBD2 (5 bases). This CDR3 has 16 residues. Germline CDR1 reads KGHSH; CDR2 reads LQKENI. Trimming pared 6 bases from V and 0 bases from J, leaving 18 bases between. The CDR3, as DNA: TGTGCCAGCTCCCCCAGTCGTCCGGGGAGCTCCTACGAGCAGTACTTC. It yields the protein CASSPSRPGSSYEQYF.

The chain links TRBV6-1 to TRBJ1-1; D not resolved. The CDR3 runs 14 residues. V was pared by 6 bases and J by 5 bases, with 16 bases between. Germline CDR1 reads MNHNS; CDR2 reads SASEGT. The CDR3 loop is CASSPAEVATEAFF. In nucleotides, the CDR3 is TGTGCCAGCAGCCCGGCCGAGGTGGCAACTGAAGCTTTCTTT.

The CDR3 DNA reads as TGTGCCAGCAGCGTTGGACAGGGAATGCCAACTAATGAAAAACTGTTTTTT. Translating gives CASSVGQGMPTNEKLFF. The gene calls are TRBV9 and TRBJ1-4; 8 bases are shared with TRBD1. Germline values: CDR1 SGDLS, CDR2 YYNGEE. This CDR3 comprises 17 residues. The V gene end was trimmed by 2 bases and the J gene end by 0 bases; junction bases not matched to a gene: 6.

This clone is medium-sized within its sample. This chain uses TRBV6-4 with TRBJ2-3, with 7 bases lining up with TRBD1. The V gene's germline CDR1 is MRHNA and CDR2 SNTAGT. With 5 bases clipped from V and 4 bases from J, the junction kept 9 bases outside the gene matches. This CDR3 is built from 15 residues. The CDR3 region is CASSTGTATPDTQYF. CDR3 coding DNA: TGTGCCAGCAGTACCGGGACAGCAACACCAGATACGCAGTATTTT.

The chain couples TRBV7-3 to TRBJ2-5; 9 bases are a match to TRBD1. V dropped 0 bases and J dropped 5; count of bases not matched to a gene: 4. The germline V gene encodes CDR1 SGHTA and CDR2 FQGTGA. CDR3 length: 15 amino acids. The DNA of the CDR3 is TGTGCCAGCAGCTTAACGGGACAGGGTGGGGAGACCCAGTACTTC. Its protein is CASSLTGQGGETQYF. The entire variable domain, with the rest obtained from reference TRBV7-3 and TRBJ2-5, is as follows: GAGVSQTPSNKVTEKGKYVELRCDPISGHTALYWYRQSLGQGPEFLIYFQGTGAADDSGLPNDRFFAVRPEGSVSTLKIQRTERGDSAVYLCASSLTGQGGETQYFGPGTRLLVL.

The genes are TRBV7-9 and TRBJ2-3; D is uncertain. Germline V gives CDR1 SEHNR, CDR2 FQNEAQ (reference sequence). V lost 1 base and J 0 bases, leaving 11 bases between the germline ends. This CDR3 comprises 16 residues. The CDR3 reads CASSLGVRPSTDTQYF. In DNA, the CDR3 is TGTGCCAGCAGCTTAGGGGTCCGACCTAGCACAGATACGCAGTATTTT.

This CDR3 is CASSYSGQGSEQYF. The CDR3 coding sequence is TGCGCCAGCAGCTATTCGGGACAGGGTTCCGAGCAGTACTTC. The gene calls are TRBV5-1 and TRBJ2-7; 9 nucleotides match TRBD1. CDR3 length equals 14 residues. After removal of 3 bases from V and 6 bases from J, the junction contained 7 bases not matched to a gene. CDR1 is SGHRS and CDR2 is YFSETQ in the germline V gene.

The chain employs TRBV27 and TRBJ2-1; maybe TRBD2 (5 bases). Germline V lookup: CDR1 MNHEY, CDR2 SMNVEV (reference sequence). Trimming took off 1 base at V and 9 bases at J, with 25 bases between the two ends. The CDR3 has 18 residues. DNA of the CDR3: TGTGCCAGCAGTTTATTTGGCGTCGACTCCGGGATCGGCGGTGAGCAGTTCTTC. The encoded protein is CASSLFGVDSGIGGEQFF.

This clone was seen once. The identical CDR3 is also encoded by other nucleotide sequences in the sample. V is TRBV15 and J is TRBJ2-5, with D tentatively TRBD2 (6 bases). Germline assignment: CDR1 LNHNV and CDR2 YYDKDF (reference sequence). The V and J ends lost 0 bases and 2 bases respectively, with 7 bases between them. The CDR3 has 14 residues. The CDR3 loop is CATSRDAGQETQYF. The CDR3 nucleotides are TGTGCCACCAGCAGAGATGCGGGGCAAGAGACCCAGTACTTC.

This clone was seen a few times. V gene TRBV6-6 combines with J gene TRBJ1-2; tentative D call: TRBD1 (5 bases). The V end was cut by 3 bases, the J end by 3 bases, with 8 bases between. The V gene's germline CDR1 is MNHNY and CDR2 SVGAGI (reference sequence). CDR3 length: 13 amino acids. The CDR3 spells CASSYQGDYGYTF. The CDR3 coding sequence is TGTGCCAGCAGTTATCAGGGTGACTATGGCTACACCTTC.

The J gene is TRBJ1-5, the V gene TRBV5-7; D ambiguous. TRBV5-7 has ORF status, its function being uncertain. Trimming removed 3 bases from V and 4 bases from J, with 17 bases in between. The CDR3 has 16 amino acids. CDR3 in DNA: TGTGCCAGCAGCTCCCCCCTTGCTCGTAGAAATCAGCCCCAGCATTTT. Translating gives CASSSPLARRNQPQHF.

This clone has just one count. The chain employs TRBV7-8 and TRBJ1-2; D ambiguous. Trimming left V 3 bases short and J 3 bases short, with 11 bases between. Per the germline V gene, CDR1 is SGHVS and CDR2 is FQNEAQ. CDR3 size: 14 residues. The CDR3 sequence is CASSLETADYGYTF. CDR3 coding DNA: TGTGCCAGCAGCTTGGAAACAGCAGACTATGGCTACACCTTC.

This clone has just a few counts. The V gene is TRBV29-1, the J gene TRBJ2-7, with 7 bases identical to TRBD1. With V trimmed by 6 bases and J by 0 bases, 8 bases remained unmatched. The V gene's germline CDR1 is SQVTM and CDR2 ANQGSEA. The CDR3 length is 14 residues. CDR3 loop: CSVAGTASSYEQYF. The CDR3 DNA reads as TGCAGCGTAGCCGGGACAGCTAGCTCCTACGAGCAGTACTTC.

This clone was observed a few times. This rearrangement joins TRBV30 to TRBJ1-5; tentative D call: TRBD1 (6 bases). CDR1 and CDR2 (germline): GTSNPN, SVGIG (reference sequence). V shed 2 bases and J shed 6 bases, with 14 bases lying between them. CDR3 length equals 14 residues. CDR3 sequence (DNA): TGTGCCTGGAGTACCACAGGGTGGCGTCAGCCCCAGCATTTT. Its protein product is CAWSTTGWRQPQHF. Full variable domain (rest looked up from reference TRBV30 and TRBJ1-5): SQTIHQWPATLVQPVGSPLSLECTVEGTSNPNLYWYRQAAGRGLQLLFYSVGIGQISSEVPQNLSASRPQDRQFILSSKKLLLSDSGFYLCAWSTTGWRQPQHFGDGTRLSIL.